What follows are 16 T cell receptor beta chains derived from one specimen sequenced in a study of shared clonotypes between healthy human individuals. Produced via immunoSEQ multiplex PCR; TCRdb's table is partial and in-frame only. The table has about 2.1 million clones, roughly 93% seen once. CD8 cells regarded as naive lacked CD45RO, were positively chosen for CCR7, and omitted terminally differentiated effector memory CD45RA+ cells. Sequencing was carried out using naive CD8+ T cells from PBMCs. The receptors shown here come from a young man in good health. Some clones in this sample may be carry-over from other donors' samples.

Here the CDR3 DNA reads TGTGCCAGCAGTTATGGGGTCGGCGAGCAGTACTTC. Its translation: CASSYGVGEQYF. J is TRBJ2-7 and V is TRBV28; unclear D gene. The CDR3 has 12 residues. The germline V and J ends were trimmed by 4 bases and 6 bases, with 10 bases remaining between them. Germline V lookup: CDR1 MDHEN, CDR2 SYDVKM.

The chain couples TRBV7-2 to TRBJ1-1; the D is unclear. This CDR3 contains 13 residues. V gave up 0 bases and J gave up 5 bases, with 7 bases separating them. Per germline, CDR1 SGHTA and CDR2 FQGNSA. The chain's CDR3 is CASSLALETEAFF. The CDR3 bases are TGTGCCAGCAGCTTAGCCTTGGAGACTGAAGCTTTCTTT.

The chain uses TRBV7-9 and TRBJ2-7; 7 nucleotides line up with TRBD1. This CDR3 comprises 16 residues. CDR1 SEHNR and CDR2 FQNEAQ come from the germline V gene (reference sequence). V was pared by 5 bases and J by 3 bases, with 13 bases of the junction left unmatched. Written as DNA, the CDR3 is TGTGCCAGCAGCCCCCGACAGGGAGAATCCTACTACGAGCAGTACTTC. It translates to CASSPRQGESYYEQYF.

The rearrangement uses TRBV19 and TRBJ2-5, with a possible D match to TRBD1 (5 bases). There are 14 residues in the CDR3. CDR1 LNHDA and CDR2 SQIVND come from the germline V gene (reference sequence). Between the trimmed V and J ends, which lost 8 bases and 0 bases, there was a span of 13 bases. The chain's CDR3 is CASGVDSYQETQYF. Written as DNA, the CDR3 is TGTGCCAGTGGGGTCGACAGCTACCAAGAGACCCAGTACTTC.

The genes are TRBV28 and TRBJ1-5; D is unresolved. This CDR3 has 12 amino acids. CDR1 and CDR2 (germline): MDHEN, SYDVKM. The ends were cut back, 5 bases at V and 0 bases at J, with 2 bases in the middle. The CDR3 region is CASSHSNQPQHF. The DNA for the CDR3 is TGTGCCAGCAGTCATAGCAATCAGCCCCAGCATTTT.

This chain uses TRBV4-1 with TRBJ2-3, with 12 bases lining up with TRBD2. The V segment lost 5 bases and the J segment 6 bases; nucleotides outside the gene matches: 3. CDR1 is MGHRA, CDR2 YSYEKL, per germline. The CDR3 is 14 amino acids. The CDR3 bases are TGCGCCAGCAGCACTCTAGCGGGAGGGGATACGCAGTATTTT. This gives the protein CASSTLAGGDTQYF.

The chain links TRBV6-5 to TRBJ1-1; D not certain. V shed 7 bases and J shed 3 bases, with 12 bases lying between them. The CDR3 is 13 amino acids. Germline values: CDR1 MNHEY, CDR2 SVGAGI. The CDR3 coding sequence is TGTGCCAGCACTCTTGGCCTTCACACTGAAGCTTTCTTT. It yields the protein CASTLGLHTEAFF.

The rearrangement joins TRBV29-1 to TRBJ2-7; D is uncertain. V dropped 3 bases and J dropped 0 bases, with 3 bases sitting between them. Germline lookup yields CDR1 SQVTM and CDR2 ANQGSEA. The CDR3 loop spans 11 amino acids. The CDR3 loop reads CSVDLSYEQYF. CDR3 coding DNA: TGCAGCGTTGATCTCTCCTACGAGCAGTACTTC.

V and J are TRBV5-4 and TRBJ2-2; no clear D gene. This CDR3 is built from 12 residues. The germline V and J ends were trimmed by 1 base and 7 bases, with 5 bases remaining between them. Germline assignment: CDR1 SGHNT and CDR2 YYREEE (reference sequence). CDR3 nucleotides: TGTGCCAGCAGCTTGTTTAGCGGGGAGCTGTTTTTT. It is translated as CASSLFSGELFF.

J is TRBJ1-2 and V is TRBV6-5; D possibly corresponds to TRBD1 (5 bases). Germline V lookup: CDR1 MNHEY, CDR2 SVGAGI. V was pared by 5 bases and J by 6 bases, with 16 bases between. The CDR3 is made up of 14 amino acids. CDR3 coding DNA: TGTGCCAGCAGTCCCCAAACAGACAGTGATGGCTACACCTTC. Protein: CASSPQTDSDGYTF.

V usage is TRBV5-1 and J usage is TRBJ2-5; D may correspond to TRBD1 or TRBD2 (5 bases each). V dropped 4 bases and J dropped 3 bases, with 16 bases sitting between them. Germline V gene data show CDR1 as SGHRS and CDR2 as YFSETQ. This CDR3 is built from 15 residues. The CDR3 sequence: CASSPEGYEEETQYF. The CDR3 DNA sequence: TGCGCCAGCAGCCCCGAGGGGTACGAAGAAGAGACCCAGTACTTC.

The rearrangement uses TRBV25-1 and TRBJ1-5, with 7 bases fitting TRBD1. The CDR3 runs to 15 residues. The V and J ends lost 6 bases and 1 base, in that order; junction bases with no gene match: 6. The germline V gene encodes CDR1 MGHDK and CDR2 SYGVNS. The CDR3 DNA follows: TGTGCCAGCAGCCATGACAGGGAAAGCAATCAGCCCCAGCATTTT. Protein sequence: CASSHDRESNQPQHF.

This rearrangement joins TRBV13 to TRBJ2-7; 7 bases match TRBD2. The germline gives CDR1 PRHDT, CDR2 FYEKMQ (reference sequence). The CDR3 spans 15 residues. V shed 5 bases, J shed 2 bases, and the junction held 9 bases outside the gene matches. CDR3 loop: CASSHGASGAYEQYF. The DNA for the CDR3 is TGTGCCAGCAGCCACGGGGCTAGCGGCGCCTACGAGCAGTACTTC.

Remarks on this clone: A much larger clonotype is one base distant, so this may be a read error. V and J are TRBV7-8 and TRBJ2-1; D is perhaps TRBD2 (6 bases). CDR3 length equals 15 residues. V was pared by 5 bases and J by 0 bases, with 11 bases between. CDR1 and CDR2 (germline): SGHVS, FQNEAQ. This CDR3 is CASSQDGSSYNEQFF. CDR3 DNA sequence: TGTGCCAGCAGCCAGGACGGGAGCTCCTACAATGAGCAGTTCTTC. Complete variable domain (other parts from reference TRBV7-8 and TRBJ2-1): GAGVSQSPRYKVAKRGQDVALRCDPISGHVSLFWYQQALGQGPEFLTYFQNEAQLDKSGLPSDRFFAERPEGSVSTLKIQRTQQEDSAVYLCASSQDGSSYNEQFFGPGTRLTVL.

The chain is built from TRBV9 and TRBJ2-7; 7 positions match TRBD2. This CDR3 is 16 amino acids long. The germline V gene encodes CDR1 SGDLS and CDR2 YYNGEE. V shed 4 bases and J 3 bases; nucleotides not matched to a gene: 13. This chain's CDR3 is CASSLNPRETHYEQYF. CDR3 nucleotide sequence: TGTGCCAGCAGCCTAAACCCGCGGGAGACCCACTACGAGCAGTACTTC. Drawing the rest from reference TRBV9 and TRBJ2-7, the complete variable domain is DSGVTQTPKHLITATGQRVTLRCSPRSGDLSVYWYQQSLDQGLQFLIQYYNGEERAKGNILERFSAQQFPDLHSELNLSSLELGDSALYFCASSLNPRETHYEQYFGPGTRLTVT.

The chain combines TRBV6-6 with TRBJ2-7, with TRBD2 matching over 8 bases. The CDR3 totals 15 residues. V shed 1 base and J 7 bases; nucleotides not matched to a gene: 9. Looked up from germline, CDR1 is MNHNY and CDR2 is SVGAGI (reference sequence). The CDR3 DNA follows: TGTGCCAGCAGTTACTTTAAGCGGGAGACGGGAGAGCAGTACTTC. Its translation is CASSYFKRETGEQYF.